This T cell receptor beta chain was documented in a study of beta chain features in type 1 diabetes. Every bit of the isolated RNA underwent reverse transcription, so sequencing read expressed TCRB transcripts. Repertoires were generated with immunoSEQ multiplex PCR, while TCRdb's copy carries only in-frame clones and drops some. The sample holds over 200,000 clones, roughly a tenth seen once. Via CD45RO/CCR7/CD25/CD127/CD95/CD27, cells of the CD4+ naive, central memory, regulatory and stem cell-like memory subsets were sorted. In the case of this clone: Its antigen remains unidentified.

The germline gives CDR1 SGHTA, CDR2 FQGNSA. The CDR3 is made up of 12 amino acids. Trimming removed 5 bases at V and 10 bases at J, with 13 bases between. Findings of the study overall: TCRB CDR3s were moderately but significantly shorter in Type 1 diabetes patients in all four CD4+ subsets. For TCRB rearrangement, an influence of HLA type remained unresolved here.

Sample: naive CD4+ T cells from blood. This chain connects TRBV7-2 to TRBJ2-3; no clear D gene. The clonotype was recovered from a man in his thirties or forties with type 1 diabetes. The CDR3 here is CASSLDSTAQYF. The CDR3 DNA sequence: TGTGCCAGCAGCCTAGACTCTACGGCGCAGTATTTT. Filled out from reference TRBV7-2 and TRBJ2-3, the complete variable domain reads GAGVSQSPSNKVTEKGKDVELRCDPISGHTALYWYRQSLGQGLEFLIYFQGNSAPDKSGLPSDRFSAERTGGSVSTLTIQRTQQEDSAVYLCASSLDSTAQYFGPGTRLTVL.